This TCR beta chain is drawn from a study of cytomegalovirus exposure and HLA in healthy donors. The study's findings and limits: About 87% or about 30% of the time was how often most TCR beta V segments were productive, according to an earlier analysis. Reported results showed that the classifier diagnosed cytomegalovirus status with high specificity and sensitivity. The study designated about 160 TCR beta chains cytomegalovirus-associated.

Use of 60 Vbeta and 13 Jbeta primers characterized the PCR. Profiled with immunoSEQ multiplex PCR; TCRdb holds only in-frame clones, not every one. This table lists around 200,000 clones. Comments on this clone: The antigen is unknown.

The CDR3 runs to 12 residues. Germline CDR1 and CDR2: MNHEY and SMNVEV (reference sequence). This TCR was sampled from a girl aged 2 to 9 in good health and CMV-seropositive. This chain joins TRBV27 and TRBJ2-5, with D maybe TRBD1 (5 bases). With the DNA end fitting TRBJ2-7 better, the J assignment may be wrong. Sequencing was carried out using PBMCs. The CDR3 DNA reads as TGTGCCAGCAGTACAGGCACCTACGAGCAGTACTTC. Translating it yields CASSTGTYEQYF.